This passage covers 18 T cell receptor beta chains from one sample sequenced in a study of blood T cell repertoires in COVID-19. Profiling relied on immunoSEQ multiplex PCR, and the TCRdb table lists in-frame clones only, not all of them. The sample holds approximately 98,000 clones; over 75% are singletons and the top ten take 4% to 4.5%. Input material: peripheral blood. These receptors all come from a woman in her 70s with acute or convalescent COVID-19.

For the CDR3, the DNA is TGTGCCAGCAGCACCGGGAGGCAGTCCTACCCAGATACGCAGTATTTT. Its protein is CASSTGRQSYPDTQYF. The chain links TRBV7-9 to TRBJ2-3; 7 bases line up with TRBD2. V gave up 5 bases and J gave up 4 bases; unmatched junction bases: 12. The CDR3 covers 16 residues. The germline V gene encodes CDR1 SEHNR and CDR2 FQNEAQ (reference sequence). The complete variable domain, with remaining parts taken from reference TRBV7-9 and TRBJ2-3, reads DTGVSQNPRHKITKRGQNVTFRCDPISEHNRLYWYRQTLGQGPEFLTYFQNEAQLEKSRLLSDRFSAERPKGSFSTLEIQRTEQGDSAMYLCASSTGRQSYPDTQYFGPGTRLTVL.

The chain carries TRBV29-1 and TRBJ1-4; 8 bases are shared with TRBD1. Germline assignment: CDR1 SQVTM and CDR2 ANQGSEA. This CDR3 spans 12 amino acids. J was trimmed by 10 bases and V by 7 bases; bases with no gene match: 8. The CDR3 region is CSAGQGSVKLFF. CDR3 sequence (DNA): TGCAGCGCTGGACAGGGTAGCGTAAAACTGTTTTTT.

The gene calls are TRBV27 and TRBJ2-3, with 9 positions matching TRBD2. There are 17 residues in the CDR3. V dropped 10 bases and J dropped 6; count of bases not matched to a gene: 20. In germline, CDR1 is MNHEY, CDR2 SMNVEV (reference sequence). CDR3 bases: TGTGCCACCAGCGGGAGGCTTGGGGAGCCGGGGTCGGATACGCAGTATTTT. It translates to CATSGRLGEPGSDTQYF.

The V and J genes are TRBV28 and TRBJ1-5, with D possibly matching TRBD1 (6 bases). V gave up 6 bases and J gave up 0 bases, with 12 bases separating them. This CDR3 has 15 amino acids. Germline CDR1 reads MDHEN; CDR2 reads SYDVKM. Here the CDR3 DNA reads TGTGCCAGCAGGGGGGCAGATTATAGCAATCAGCCCCAGCATTTT. Protein sequence: CASRGADYSNQPQHF.

This clone showed up just a few times. The chain recombines TRBV19 with TRBJ1-1; 7 nucleotides align to TRBD1. Germline-derived CDR1 and CDR2 are LNHDA and SQIVND (reference sequence). V gave up 7 bases and J gave up 0 bases; unmatched junction bases: 14. This CDR3 is built from 17 residues. CDR3 DNA: TGTGCCAGTATACGAGGGGGCCGGATGGGAATGAACACTGAAGCTTTCTTT. It specifies CASIRGGRMGMNTEAFF.

This chain connects TRBV18 to TRBJ2-1; TRBD2 aligns across 14 bases. The CDR3 is 16 amino acids. The germline V gene encodes CDR1 KGHSH and CDR2 LQKENI. With V trimmed by 0 bases and J by 10 bases, 5 bases remained unmatched. The CDR3 coding sequence is TGTGCCAGCTCACCACCGGGACTAGCGGGAGAAAGGGAGCAGTTCTTC. Residues: CASSPPGLAGEREQFF.

V is TRBV28 and J is TRBJ2-1, with D uncertain. The CDR3 spans 15 residues. From germline, CDR1 is MDHEN and CDR2 SYDVKM. Trimming took 2 bases from V and 4 from J, leaving 12 bases between them. The CDR3 DNA follows: TGTGCCAGCAGTTTAAGGCAAGGCGGATACAATGAGCAGTTCTTC. This gives the protein CASSLRQGGYNEQFF.

This clone occurred a few times. V usage is TRBV19 and J usage is TRBJ2-3; D is perhaps TRBD2 (5 bases). V lost 10 bases to trimming and J lost 1 base, with 15 bases between them. The CDR3 runs to 14 residues. Germline CDR1 LNHDA, CDR2 SQIVND (reference sequence). As DNA, the CDR3 is TGTGCCACTGCCGCGGGTTGGGGCACAGATACGCAGTATTTT. Protein: CATAAGWGTDTQYF.

The V call is TRBV30, the J call TRBJ2-3, with TRBD1 matching over 8 bases. V dropped 2 bases and J dropped 3; count of bases not matched to a gene: 13. Germline loops: CDR1 GTSNPN, CDR2 SVGIG (reference sequence). The CDR3 totals 17 residues. The CDR3 here is CAWSRRARTGTTDTQYF. In DNA form, the CDR3 reads TGTGCCTGGAGTCGACGCGCTAGGACAGGGACTACAGATACGCAGTATTTT.

This clone appeared once. The chain employs TRBV6-6 and TRBJ1-2; 7 nucleotides match TRBD1. Trimming removed 6 bases from V and 3 bases from J; junction bases left unmatched: 10. The CDR3 runs to 15 residues. Germline CDR1 MNHNY, CDR2 SVGAGI (reference sequence). The CDR3 DNA is TGTGCCAGCAGAAGATCAGGGGGTGTTGACTATGGCTACACCTTC. It codes for CASRRSGGVDYGYTF.

J is TRBJ1-5 and V is TRBV4-2, with 7 bases lining up with TRBD1. This CDR3 region has 17 residues. The junction had 10 bases not matched to a gene; V was cut back by 1 base and J by 4 bases. Germline CDR1 reads LGHNA; CDR2 reads YNFKEQ. The CDR3 spells CASSQADRPLGNQPQHF. The CDR3 region has the DNA TGTGCCAGCAGCCAAGCGGACAGGCCTCTGGGGAATCAGCCCCAGCATTTT.

The chain carries TRBV5-1 and TRBJ1-1; weak D call: TRBD1 (5 bases). Germline CDR1 reads SGHRS; CDR2 reads YFSETQ. CDR3 size: 15 residues. Trimming stripped 5 bases from V and 1 base from J, with 15 bases between. CDR3 bases: TGCGCCAGCAGGCGGGACCCCAAGGCGAACACTGAAGCTTTCTTT. It is translated as CASRRDPKANTEAFF.

The chain combines TRBV9 with TRBJ2-1, with TRBD2 matching over 12 bases. Germline CDR1 reads SGDLS; CDR2 reads YYNGEE. V shed 4 bases, J shed 6 bases, and the junction held 5 bases outside the gene matches. The CDR3 has 15 amino acids. CDR3 sequence reads: CASSSRLAGANEQFF. The DNA for the CDR3 is TGTGCCAGCAGCTCTAGACTAGCGGGGGCCAATGAGCAGTTCTTC. The full variable domain, its missing parts supplied by reference TRBV9 and TRBJ2-1, is DSGVTQTPKHLITATGQRVTLRCSPRSGDLSVYWYQQSLDQGLQFLIQYYNGEERAKGNILERFSAQQFPDLHSELNLSSLELGDSALYFCASSSRLAGANEQFFGPGTRLTVL.

The gene calls are TRBV5-4 and TRBJ1-6; D is unresolved. The CDR3 spans 14 residues. With 0 bases removed from V and 9 bases from J, the gap between germline ends came to 10 bases. Per germline, CDR1 SGHNT and CDR2 YYREEE (reference sequence). The DNA of the CDR3 is TGTGCCAGCAGCTTGGTGGAGGTCTCTTCACCCCTCCACTTT. This encodes CASSLVEVSSPLHF.

This clone was observed a few times. The chain joins TRBV7-2 to TRBJ1-3, with D hard to call. Germline CDR1 and CDR2: SGHTA and FQGNSA. With 4 bases removed from V and 1 base from J, the gap between germline ends came to 11 bases. The CDR3 loop spans 15 amino acids. CDR3 amino acids: CASSSGLSSGNTIYF. The CDR3 nucleotides read TGTGCCAGCAGCTCCGGACTTTCGTCTGGAAACACCATATATTTT. Supplemented by reference TRBV7-2 and TRBJ1-3, the full variable domain reads GAGVSQSPSNKVTEKGKDVELRCDPISGHTALYWYRQSLGQGLEFLIYFQGNSAPDKSGLPSDRFSAERTGGSVSTLTIQRTQQEDSAVYLCASSSGLSSGNTIYFGEGSWLTVV.

The chain uses TRBV20-1 and TRBJ1-2; 7 nucleotides match TRBD1. Germline V lookup: CDR1 DFQATT, CDR2 SNEGSKA (reference sequence). CDR3 size: 11 residues. The CDR3, as DNA: TGCAGGCCCGGGACAGACTATGGCTACACCTTC. This codes for CRPGTDYGYTF.

V usage is TRBV7-2 and J usage is TRBJ2-1; D call uncertain. The germline gives CDR1 SGHTA, CDR2 FQGNSA. The CDR3 consists of 12 residues. Between the trimmed V and J ends, which lost 4 bases and 9 bases, there was a span of 10 bases. The CDR3 DNA is TGTGCCAGCAGCTACTCATGGAGTGAGCAGTTCTTC. Residues: CASSYSWSEQFF.

The chain recombines TRBV7-2 with TRBJ2-1; the D is unclear. CDR3 length equals 13 residues. Trimming took off 2 bases at V and 7 bases at J, with 9 bases between the two ends. Germline CDR1 reads SGHTA; CDR2 reads FQGNSA. CDR3 nucleotide sequence: TGTGCCAGCAGCTTACCTAGGCGGAATGAGCAGTTCTTC. Translating gives CASSLPRRNEQFF.